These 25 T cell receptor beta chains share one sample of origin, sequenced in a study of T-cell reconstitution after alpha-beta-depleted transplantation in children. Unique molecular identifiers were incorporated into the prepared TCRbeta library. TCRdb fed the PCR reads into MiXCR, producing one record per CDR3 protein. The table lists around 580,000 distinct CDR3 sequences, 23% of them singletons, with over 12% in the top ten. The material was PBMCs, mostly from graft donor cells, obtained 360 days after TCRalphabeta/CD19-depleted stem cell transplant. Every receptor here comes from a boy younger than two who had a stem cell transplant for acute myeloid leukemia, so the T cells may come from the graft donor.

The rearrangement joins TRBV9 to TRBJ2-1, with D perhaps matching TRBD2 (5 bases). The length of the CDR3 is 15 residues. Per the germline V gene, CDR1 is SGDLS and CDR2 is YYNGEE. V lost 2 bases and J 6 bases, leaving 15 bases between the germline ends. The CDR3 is CASSVSSGPPNEQFF. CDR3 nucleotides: TGTGCCAGCAGCGTCTCGAGCGGACCCCCCAATGAGCAGTTCTTC.

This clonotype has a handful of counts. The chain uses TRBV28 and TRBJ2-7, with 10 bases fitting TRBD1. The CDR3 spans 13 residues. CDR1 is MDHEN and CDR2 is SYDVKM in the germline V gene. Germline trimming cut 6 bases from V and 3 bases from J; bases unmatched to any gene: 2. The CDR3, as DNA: TGTGCCAGCAGAGGGACAGGGGACTACGAGCAGTACGTC. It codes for CASRGTGDYEQYV.

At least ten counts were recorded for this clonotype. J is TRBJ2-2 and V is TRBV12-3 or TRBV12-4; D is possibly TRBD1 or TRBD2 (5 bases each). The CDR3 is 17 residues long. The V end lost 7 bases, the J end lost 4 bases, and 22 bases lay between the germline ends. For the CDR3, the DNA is TGTGCCAGCATTTTTCTACCTGGACGGGGCGTCACCGGGGAGCTGTTTTTT. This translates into CASIFLPGRGVTGELFF.

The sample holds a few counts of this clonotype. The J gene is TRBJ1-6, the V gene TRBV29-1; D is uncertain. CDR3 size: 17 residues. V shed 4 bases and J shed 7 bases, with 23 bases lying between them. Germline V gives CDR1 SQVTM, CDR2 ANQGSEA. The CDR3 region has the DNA TGCAGCGTTGTATCAACGGCGCCAGTAATTAAGAATTCACCCCTCCACTTT. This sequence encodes CSVVSTAPVIKNSPLHF.

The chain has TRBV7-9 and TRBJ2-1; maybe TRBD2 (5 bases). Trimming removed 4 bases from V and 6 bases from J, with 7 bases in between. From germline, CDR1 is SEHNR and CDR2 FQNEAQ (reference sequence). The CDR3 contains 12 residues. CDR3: CASSSDFNEQFF. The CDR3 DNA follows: TGTGCCAGCAGCTCGGACTTCAATGAGCAGTTCTTC.

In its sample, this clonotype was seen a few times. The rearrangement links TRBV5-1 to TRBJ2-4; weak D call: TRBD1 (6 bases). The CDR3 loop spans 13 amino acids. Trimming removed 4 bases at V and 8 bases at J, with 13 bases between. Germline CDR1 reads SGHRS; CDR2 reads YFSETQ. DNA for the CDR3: TGCGCCAGCAGCCTCGGGACAAAGGACATTCAGTACTTC. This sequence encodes CASSLGTKDIQYF. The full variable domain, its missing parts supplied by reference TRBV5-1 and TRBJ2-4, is KAGVTQTPRYLIKTRGQQVTLSCSPISGHRSVSWYQQTPGQGLQFLFEYFSETQRNKGNFPGRFSGRQFSNSRSEMNVSTLELGDSALYLCASSLGTKDIQYFGAGTRLSVL.

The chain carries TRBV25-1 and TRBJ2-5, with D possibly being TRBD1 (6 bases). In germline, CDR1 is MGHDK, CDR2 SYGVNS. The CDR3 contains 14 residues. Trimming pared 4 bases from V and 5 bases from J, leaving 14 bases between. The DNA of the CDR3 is TGTGCCAGCAGTGTTAAGGGGGAACCGGAGACCCAGTACTTC. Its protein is CASSVKGEPETQYF. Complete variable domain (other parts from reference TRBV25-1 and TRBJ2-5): EADIYQTPRYLVIGTGKKITLECSQTMGHDKMYWYQQDPGMELHLIHYSYGVNSTEKGDLSSESTVSRIRTEHFPLTLESARPSHTSQYLCASSVKGEPETQYFGPGTRLLVL.

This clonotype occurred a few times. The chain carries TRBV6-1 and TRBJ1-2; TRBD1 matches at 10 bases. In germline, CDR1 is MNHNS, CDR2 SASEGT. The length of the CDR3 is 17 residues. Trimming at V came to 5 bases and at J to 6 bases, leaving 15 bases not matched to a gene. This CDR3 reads CASSPTTGGILVNGYTF. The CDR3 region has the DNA TGTGCCAGCAGTCCGACGACAGGGGGCATTCTGGTTAATGGCTACACCTTC.

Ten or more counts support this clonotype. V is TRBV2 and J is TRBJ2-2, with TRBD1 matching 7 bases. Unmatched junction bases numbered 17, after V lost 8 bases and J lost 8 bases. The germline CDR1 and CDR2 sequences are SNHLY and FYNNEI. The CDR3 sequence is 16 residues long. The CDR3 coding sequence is TGTGCCAGCCTACAGGGGAAAAAGGGAGACGTAGGGGAGCTGTTTTTT. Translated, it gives CASLQGKKGDVGELFF.

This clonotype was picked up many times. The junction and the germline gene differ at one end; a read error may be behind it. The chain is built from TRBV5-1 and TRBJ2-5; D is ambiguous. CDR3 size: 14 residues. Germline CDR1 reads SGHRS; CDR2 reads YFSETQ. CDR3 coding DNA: TGTGCCAGCAGCTTAGCTGGGTCCCAAGAGACCCAGTACTTC. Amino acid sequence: CASSLAGSQETQYF.

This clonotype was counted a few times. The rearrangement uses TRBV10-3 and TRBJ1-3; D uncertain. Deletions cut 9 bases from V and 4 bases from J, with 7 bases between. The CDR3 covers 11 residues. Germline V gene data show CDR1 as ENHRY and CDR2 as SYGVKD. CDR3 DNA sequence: TGTGCCATTCGGCGAGGAAACACCATATATTTT. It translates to CAIRRGNTIYF.

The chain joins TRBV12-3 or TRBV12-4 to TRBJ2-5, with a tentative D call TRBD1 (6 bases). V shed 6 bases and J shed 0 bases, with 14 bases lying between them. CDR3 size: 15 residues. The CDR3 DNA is TGTGCCAGCAGAGTGACCAGGGGCTACCAAGAGACCCAGTACTTC. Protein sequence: CASRVTRGYQETQYF.

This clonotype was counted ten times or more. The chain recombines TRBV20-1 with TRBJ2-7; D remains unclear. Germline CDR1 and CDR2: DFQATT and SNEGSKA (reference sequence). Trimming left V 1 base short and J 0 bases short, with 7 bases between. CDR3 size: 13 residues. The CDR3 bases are TGCAGTGCTAGAGCTCCGCCCTCCTACGAGCAGTACTTC. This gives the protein CSARAPPSYEQYF.

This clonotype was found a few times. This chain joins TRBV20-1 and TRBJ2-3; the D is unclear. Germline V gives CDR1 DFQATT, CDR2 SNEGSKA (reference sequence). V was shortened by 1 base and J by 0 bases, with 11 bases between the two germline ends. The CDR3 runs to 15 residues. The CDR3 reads CSARVGFLSTDTQYF. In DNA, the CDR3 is TGCAGTGCTAGAGTAGGCTTCCTGAGCACAGATACGCAGTATTTT.

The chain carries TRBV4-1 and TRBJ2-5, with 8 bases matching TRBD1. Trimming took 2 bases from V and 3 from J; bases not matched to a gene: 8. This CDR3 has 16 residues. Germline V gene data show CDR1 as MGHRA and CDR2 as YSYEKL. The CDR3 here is CASSQPPWTGKETQYF. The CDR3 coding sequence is TGCGCCAGCAGCCAACCTCCTTGGACAGGGAAAGAGACCCAGTACTTC.

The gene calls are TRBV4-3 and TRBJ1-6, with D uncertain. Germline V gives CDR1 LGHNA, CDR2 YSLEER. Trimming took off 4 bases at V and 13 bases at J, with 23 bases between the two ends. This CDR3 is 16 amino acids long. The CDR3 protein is CASSPSVWGPVGPLHF. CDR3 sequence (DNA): TGCGCCAGCAGCCCGTCGGTGTGGGGTCCGGTGGGGCCCCTCCACTTT.

Here the CDR3 DNA reads TGTGCCTTCTCCGGGACAGGGGAGGCTGGGGCCAACGTCCTGACTTTC. This gives the protein CAFSGTGEAGANVLTF. The rearrangement uses TRBV7-9 and TRBJ2-6; 10 nucleotides line up with TRBD1. The CDR3 length is 16 residues. Germline CDR1 SEHNR, CDR2 FQNEAQ (reference sequence). V trimming: 11 bases; J trimming: 2 bases; junction bases outside the gene matches: 9.

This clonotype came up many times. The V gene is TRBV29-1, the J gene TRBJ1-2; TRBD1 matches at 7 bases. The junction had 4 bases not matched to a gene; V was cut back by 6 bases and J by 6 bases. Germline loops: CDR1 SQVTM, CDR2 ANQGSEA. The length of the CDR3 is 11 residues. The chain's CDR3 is CSVDTGDGYTF. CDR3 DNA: TGCAGCGTGGATACAGGGGATGGCTACACCTTC.

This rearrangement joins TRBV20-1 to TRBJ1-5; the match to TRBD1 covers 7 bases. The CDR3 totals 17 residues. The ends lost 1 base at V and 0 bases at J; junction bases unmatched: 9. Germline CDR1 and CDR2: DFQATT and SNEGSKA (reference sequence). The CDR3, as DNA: TGCAGTGCTAGAGTAGGGTCAGGGGGTCATAGCAATCAGCCCCAGCATTTT. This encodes CSARVGSGGHSNQPQHF.

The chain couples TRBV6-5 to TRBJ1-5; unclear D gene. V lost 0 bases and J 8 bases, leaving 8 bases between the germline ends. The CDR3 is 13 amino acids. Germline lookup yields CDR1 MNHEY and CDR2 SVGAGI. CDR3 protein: CASSYSWAEPQHF. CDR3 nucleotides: TGTGCCAGCAGTTACTCCTGGGCAGAGCCCCAGCATTTT.

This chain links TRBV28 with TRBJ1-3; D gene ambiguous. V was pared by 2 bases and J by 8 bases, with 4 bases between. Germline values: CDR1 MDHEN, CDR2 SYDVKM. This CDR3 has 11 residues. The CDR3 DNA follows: TGTGCCAGCAGTTTAGGGTACACCATATATTTT. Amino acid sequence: CASSLGYTIYF.

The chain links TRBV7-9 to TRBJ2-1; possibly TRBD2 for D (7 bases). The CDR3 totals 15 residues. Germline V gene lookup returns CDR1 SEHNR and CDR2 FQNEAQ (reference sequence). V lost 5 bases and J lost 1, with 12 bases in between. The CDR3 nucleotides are TGTGCCAGCAGCCCCCGGGGGGCGTCCTACAATGAGCAGTTCTTC. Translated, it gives CASSPRGASYNEQFF.

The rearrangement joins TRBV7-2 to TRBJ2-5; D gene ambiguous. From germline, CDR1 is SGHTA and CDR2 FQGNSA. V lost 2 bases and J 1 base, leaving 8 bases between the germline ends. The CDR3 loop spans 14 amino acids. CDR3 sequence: CASSLYWTQETQYF. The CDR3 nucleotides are TGTGCCAGCAGCTTATACTGGACCCAAGAGACCCAGTACTTC.

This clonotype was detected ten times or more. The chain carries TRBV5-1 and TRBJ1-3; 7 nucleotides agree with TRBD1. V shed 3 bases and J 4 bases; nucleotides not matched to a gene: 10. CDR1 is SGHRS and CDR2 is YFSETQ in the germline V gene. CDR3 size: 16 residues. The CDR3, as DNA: TGCGCCAGCAGCTCAACCCCGACAGGGAACGGAAACACCATATATTTT. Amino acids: CASSSTPTGNGNTIYF.

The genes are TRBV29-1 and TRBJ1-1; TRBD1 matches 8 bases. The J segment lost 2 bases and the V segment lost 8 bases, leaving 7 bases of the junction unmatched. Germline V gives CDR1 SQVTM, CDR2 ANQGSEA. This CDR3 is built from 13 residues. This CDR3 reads CSCRTGPNTEAFF. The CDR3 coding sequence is TGCAGCTGCAGGACAGGGCCTAACACTGAAGCTTTCTTT.